Listed here are 23 T cell receptor beta chains from one sample, sequenced in a study of technical replicates of blood from a few donors. Data came from immunoSEQ multiplex PCR; TCRdb stores just in-frame clones and leaves some out. Of about 74,000 clones in the sample, 75% to 90% are singletons; the top ten hold roughly 4%. The sample taken for sequencing was PBMCs. Every receptor here comes from a human donor in good health. Some clones in this sample may be carry-over from other donors' samples.

The chain couples TRBV9 to TRBJ2-1, with D tentatively TRBD2 (5 bases). This CDR3 is built from 13 residues. Trimming took 2 bases from V and 2 from J, leaving 5 bases between them. Germline assignment: CDR1 SGDLS and CDR2 YYNGEE. This CDR3 is CASSVGAYNEQFF. CDR3 in DNA: TGTGCCAGCAGCGTCGGGGCCTACAATGAGCAGTTCTTC. Complete variable domain (other parts from reference TRBV9 and TRBJ2-1): DSGVTQTPKHLITATGQRVTLRCSPRSGDLSVYWYQQSLDQGLQFLIQYYNGEERAKGNILERFSAQQFPDLHSELNLSSLELGDSALYFCASSVGAYNEQFFGPGTRLTVL.

V usage is TRBV27 and J usage is TRBJ2-7; a possible D gene is TRBD2 (6 bases). The germline V gene encodes CDR1 MNHEY and CDR2 SMNVEV (reference sequence). V was cut by 3 bases and J by 2 bases, with 11 bases left in between. The CDR3 has 14 residues. The chain's CDR3 is CASSFRGETYEQYF. The CDR3 DNA reads TGTGCCAGCAGTTTTCGCGGGGAGACCTACGAGCAGTACTTC.

This rearrangement joins TRBV9 to TRBJ2-6; D is unclear. The V and J ends lost 0 bases and 0 bases respectively, with 7 bases between them. CDR1 and CDR2 (germline): SGDLS, YYNGEE. The CDR3 runs 16 residues. CDR3 DNA sequence: TGTGCCAGCAGCGTAGGTTCGGGCTCTGGGGCCAACGTCCTGACTTTC. It is translated as CASSVGSGSGANVLTF.

The chain is built from TRBV5-6 and TRBJ1-2, with unresolved D. Trimming pared 3 bases from V and 6 bases from J, leaving 9 bases between. Germline CDR1 and CDR2: SGHDT and YYEEEE. CDR3 length equals 12 residues. The CDR3 here is CASSWARDGYTF. Here the CDR3 DNA reads TGTGCCAGCAGCTGGGCGAGGGATGGCTACACCTTC.

This clone was recorded a few times. This chain uses TRBV5-1 with TRBJ1-2, with D perhaps matching TRBD1 (5 bases). V was trimmed by 0 bases and J by 5 bases, leaving 8 bases between them. CDR1 and CDR2 (germline): SGHRS, YFSETQ. CDR3 length equals 13 residues. CDR3 sequence reads: CASSLGRVYGYTF. The CDR3 coding sequence is TGCGCCAGCAGCTTGGGCAGGGTTTATGGCTACACCTTC.

The V and J genes are TRBV6-1 and TRBJ1-4; unclear D gene. V lost 6 bases and J 5 bases, leaving 16 bases between the germline ends. This CDR3 has 15 residues. CDR1 is MNHNS and CDR2 is SASEGT in the germline V gene. The CDR3 here is CASSFSGDSNEKLFF. The CDR3 DNA follows: TGTGCCAGCAGCTTTTCGGGTGACTCCAATGAAAAACTGTTTTTT.

The gene calls are TRBV30 and TRBJ2-7, with D possibly TRBD2 on 6 matching bases. The V gene's germline CDR1 is GTSNPN and CDR2 SVGIG (reference sequence). This CDR3 has 14 residues. V lost 0 bases to trimming and J lost 3 bases, with 12 bases between them. This chain's CDR3 is CAWSVHEGGYEQYF. CDR3 coding DNA: TGTGCCTGGAGTGTACACGAGGGAGGCTACGAGCAGTACTTC.

The chain has TRBV7-9 and TRBJ1-4, with unresolved D. There are 15 residues in the CDR3. Germline CDR1 is SEHNR and CDR2 is FQNEAQ (reference sequence). Trimming removed 5 bases at V and 6 bases at J, with 16 bases between. The CDR3 loop reads CASSPPPGEDEKLFF. Written as DNA, the CDR3 is TGTGCCAGCAGCCCTCCCCCTGGGGAGGATGAAAAACTGTTTTTT.

In its sample, this clone was seen once. The genes are TRBV28 and TRBJ1-2; 7 bases align to TRBD1. Germline values: CDR1 MDHEN, CDR2 SYDVKM. CDR3 size: 17 residues. V lost 3 bases to trimming and J lost 5 bases; unmatched junction nucleotides: 15. The CDR3 DNA reads TGTGCCAGCAGTTTGCCGGGTTCGGGGACAGTGAGGTATGGCTACACCTTC. Encoded protein: CASSLPGSGTVRYGYTF.

The chain couples TRBV28 to TRBJ1-1, with a possible D match to TRBD1 (5 bases). This CDR3 spans 12 amino acids. The germline V and J ends were trimmed by 5 bases and 6 bases, with 10 bases remaining between them. The germline V gene encodes CDR1 MDHEN and CDR2 SYDVKM. CDR3 bases: TGTGCCAGCAGTACCAGGGAGGCTGAAGCTTTCTTT. This translates into CASSTREAEAFF.

CDR3 sequence: CASSLVSGSHRDLNTEAFF. The CDR3 nucleotides read TGCGCCAGCAGCTTGGTCAGTGGGTCCCACAGGGACCTGAACACTGAAGCTTTCTTT. The chain combines TRBV5-1 with TRBJ1-1; perhaps TRBD1 as D (6 bases). Germline V gene data show CDR1 as SGHRS and CDR2 as YFSETQ. The V end lost 0 bases, the J end lost 0 bases, and 21 bases lay between the germline ends. The CDR3 consists of 19 residues.

This clone was observed a single time. The gene calls are TRBV14 and TRBJ1-2; 9 nucleotides line up with TRBD1. The CDR3 is 13 residues long. The ends lost 5 bases at V and 4 bases at J; junction bases unmatched: 2. CDR1 and CDR2 (germline): SGHDN, FVKESK. CDR3 residues: CASSSGQGYGYTF. As DNA, the CDR3 is TGTGCCAGCAGCTCGGGACAGGGCTATGGCTACACCTTC.

The rearrangement uses TRBV6-6 and TRBJ2-7; 9 bases are a match to TRBD1. The CDR3 is made up of 14 amino acids. Germline V gives CDR1 MNHNY, CDR2 SVGAGI (reference sequence). V lost 8 bases to trimming and J lost 5 bases; unmatched junction nucleotides: 10. This chain's CDR3 is CASRQGEGPNEQYF. As DNA, the CDR3 is TGTGCCAGCCGACAGGGGGAGGGCCCAAACGAGCAGTACTTC.

V gene TRBV6-5 combines with J gene TRBJ1-6; 7 bases agree with TRBD1. The J segment lost 8 bases and the V segment lost 5 bases, leaving 9 bases of the junction unmatched. The CDR3 is made up of 15 amino acids. Germline CDR1 is MNHEY and CDR2 is SVGAGI. CDR3 sequence reads: CASSTSGTVYSPLHF. For the CDR3, the DNA is TGTGCCAGCAGTACCTCCGGGACAGTCTATTCACCCCTCCACTTT.

This rearrangement joins TRBV27 to TRBJ1-1, with D tentatively TRBD1 (6 bases). The CDR3 loop spans 16 amino acids. Between the trimmed V and J ends, which lost 2 bases and 3 bases, there was a span of 16 bases. Germline CDR1 reads MNHEY; CDR2 reads SMNVEV (reference sequence). CDR3 in amino acids: CASSLRDTGLDTEAFF. CDR3 nucleotides: TGTGCCAGCAGTTTACGGGATACAGGGCTTGACACTGAAGCTTTCTTT.

This sequence joins TRBV4-2 and TRBJ1-1, with 7 bases that match TRBD1. This CDR3 contains 15 residues. The germline gives CDR1 LGHNA, CDR2 YNFKEQ. The V and J ends lost 4 bases and 3 bases, in that order; junction bases with no gene match: 8. The CDR3, as DNA: TGTGCCAGCAGCCTAACAGGGGAGGAGGACACTGAAGCTTTCTTT. It yields the protein CASSLTGEEDTEAFF.

The chain has TRBV4-2 and TRBJ2-5; 8 nucleotides match TRBD1. From germline, CDR1 is LGHNA and CDR2 YNFKEQ. The CDR3 sequence is 17 residues long. Trimming at V came to 3 bases and at J to 1 base, leaving 10 bases not matched to a gene. The CDR3 nucleotides are TGTGCCAGCAGCCATACGGACAGGGTAGGGGCCCAAGAGACCCAGTACTTC. Protein product: CASSHTDRVGAQETQYF.

V gene TRBV6-5 combines with J gene TRBJ2-2; D may be TRBD1 (5 bases). Trimming removed 0 bases at V and 3 bases at J, with 8 bases between. The CDR3 sequence is 15 residues long. Germline CDR1 MNHEY, CDR2 SVGAGI. The CDR3 loop reads CASSYSKGYTGELFF. For the CDR3, the DNA is TGTGCCAGCAGTTACTCGAAGGGGTACACCGGGGAGCTGTTTTTT.

On this clone itself: In the same sample, other DNA sequences code for this CDR3. The chain employs TRBV2 and TRBJ2-5; 13 nucleotides agree with TRBD2. The V gene end was trimmed by 11 bases and the J gene end by 0 bases; junction bases not matched to a gene: 3. Germline CDR1 and CDR2: SNHLY and FYNNEI. The CDR3 is made up of 14 amino acids. The CDR3 spells CAGGTSGDQETQYF. The CDR3, as DNA: TGTGCCGGAGGGACTAGCGGGGACCAAGAGACCCAGTACTTC.

This clone has only one observation. The genes are TRBV4-3 and TRBJ2-7, with D possibly TRBD1 on 6 matching bases. This CDR3 region has 14 residues. Between the trimmed V and J ends, which lost 0 bases and 2 bases, there was a span of 8 bases. Germline CDR1 and CDR2: LGHNA and YSLEER. The CDR3 region is CASSQDTGTYEQYF. The CDR3 nucleotides are TGCGCCAGCAGCCAAGATACAGGGACCTACGAGCAGTACTTC.

CDR3 sequence reads: CSGRDSELSYGYTF. The CDR3 DNA sequence: TGCAGCGGCCGGGACAGCGAACTTAGCTATGGCTACACCTTC. This chain joins TRBV29-1 and TRBJ1-2; 7 bases align to TRBD1. Germline CDR1 reads SQVTM; CDR2 reads ANQGSEA. Trimming took 7 bases from V and 4 from J; bases not matched to a gene: 12. The length of the CDR3 is 14 residues.

J is TRBJ1-3 and V is TRBV19; the D gene is possibly TRBD1 (6 bases). Trimming removed 3 bases at V and 2 bases at J, with 11 bases between. Germline CDR1 reads LNHDA; CDR2 reads SQIVND (reference sequence). CDR3 length: 15 residues. This CDR3 reads CASSIGQGPGNTIYF. CDR3 DNA: TGTGCCAGTAGTATCGGTCAGGGGCCTGGAAACACCATATATTTT.

There are a few counts of this clone. The CDR3 sequence is CASSEGAGGYTF. CDR3 DNA sequence: TGTGCCAGCAGTGAAGGGGCAGGGGGCTACACCTTC. The chain joins TRBV2 to TRBJ1-2; a weak D match, TRBD1 (5 bases). The germline V gene has CDR1 SNHLY and CDR2 FYNNEI. V was pared by 1 base and J by 8 bases, with 8 bases between. The CDR3 is 12 amino acids.